This is a list of T cell receptor beta chains from one sample in a study of shared clonotypes between healthy human individuals. Assay used: immunoSEQ multiplex PCR; TCRdb lists only in-frame clones, some missing. The sample consists of over 700,000 clones, approximately 77% of them appearing once. Sequenced sample: memory CD4+ T cells sorted from blood. These receptors all come from a woman aged 25-40 years in good health. CDR3s include the opening cysteine and the closing phenylalanine or tryptophan. A D gene is named only where the DNA matches it firmly. Expanded clones are given a class, and other clones once, few, many or no size at all.

d_call: TRBD1; j_call: TRBJ2-3; v_call: TRBV9; clone_size: NA; cdr3_length: 15; cdr3_aa: CASSIGQGLADTQYF; cdr3_nt: TGTGCCAGCAGCATCGGACAGGGTTTGGCCGATACGCAGTATTTT
d_call: TRBD1; j_call: TRBJ2-7; v_call: TRBV5-6; clone_size: NA; cdr3_length: 14; cdr3_aa: CASSTTGGVYEQYF; cdr3_nt: TGTGCCAGCAGCACCACAGGGGGCGTCTACGAGCAGTACTTC
d_call: NA; j_call: TRBJ1-3; v_call: TRBV6-1; clone_size: NA; cdr3_length: 16; cdr3_aa: CASSESMGDSGNTIYF; cdr3_nt: TGTGCCAGCAGTGAATCTATGGGAGACTCTGGAAACACCATATATTTT
d_call: NA; j_call: TRBJ2-7; v_call: TRBV6-1; clone_size: NA; cdr3_length: 13; cdr3_aa: CASSAQGGYEQYF; cdr3_nt: TGTGCCAGCAGTGCCCAAGGAGGTTACGAGCAGTACTTC
d_call: NA; j_call: TRBJ2-7; v_call: TRBV30; clone_size: NA; cdr3_length: 13; cdr3_aa: CAWSGLGGNEQYF; cdr3_nt: TGTGCCTGGAGTGGCCTGGGTGGGAACGAGCAGTACTTC
d_call: NA; j_call: TRBJ1-4; v_call: TRBV25-1; clone_size: NA; cdr3_length: 15; cdr3_aa: CASRGAGDLGEKLFF; cdr3_nt: TGTGCCAGCAGGGGGGCGGGGGACCTAGGTGAAAAACTGTTTTTT
d_call: NA; j_call: TRBJ2-7; v_call: TRBV7-9; clone_size: NA; cdr3_length: 15; cdr3_aa: CASSSAETYSYEQYF; cdr3_nt: TGTGCCAGCAGCTCAGCGGAAACCTACTCCTACGAGCAGTACTTC
d_call: NA; j_call: TRBJ1-5; v_call: TRBV2; clone_size: NA; cdr3_length: 12; cdr3_aa: CASSAGNQPQHF; cdr3_nt: TGTGCCAGCAGTGCGGGAAATCAGCCCCAGCATTTT
d_call: NA; j_call: TRBJ1-3; v_call: TRBV2; clone_size: NA; cdr3_length: 15; cdr3_aa: CASSEIGFSGNTIYF; cdr3_nt: TGTGCCAGCAGTGAAATTGGCTTCTCTGGAAACACCATATATTTT
d_call: NA; j_call: TRBJ1-4; v_call: TRBV6-1; clone_size: NA; cdr3_length: 14; cdr3_aa: CASSELRNNEKLFF; cdr3_nt: TGTGCCAGCAGTGAGTTAAGAAATAATGAAAAACTGTTTTTT
d_call: NA; j_call: TRBJ2-3; v_call: TRBV11-3; clone_size: NA; cdr3_length: 15; cdr3_aa: CASSSFSGGTDTQYF; cdr3_nt: TGTGCCAGCAGCTCCTTTTCTGGAGGAACAGATACGCAGTATTTT
d_call: NA; j_call: TRBJ2-2; v_call: TRBV6-4; clone_size: NA; cdr3_length: 13; cdr3_aa: CASSEGDTGELFF; cdr3_nt: TGTGCCAGCAGTGAGGGGGACACCGGGGAGCTGTTTTTT
d_call: TRBD1; j_call: TRBJ1-5; v_call: TRBV11-2; clone_size: NA; cdr3_length: 16; cdr3_aa: CASSLGTGSVNQPQHF; cdr3_nt: TGTGCCAGCAGCCTAGGGACAGGGTCGGTCAATCAGCCCCAGCATTTT
d_call: NA; j_call: TRBJ1-1; v_call: TRBV11-1; clone_size: NA; cdr3_length: 13; cdr3_aa: CASSLGLGTEAFF; cdr3_nt: TGTGCCAGCAGCTTAGGTTTGGGCACTGAAGCTTTCTTT
d_call: NA; j_call: TRBJ1-5; v_call: TRBV19; clone_size: NA; cdr3_length: 17; cdr3_aa: CASSITGRGNSNQPQHF; cdr3_nt: TGTGCCAGTAGTATAACGGGGCGGGGAAATAGCAATCAGCCCCAGCATTTT
d_call: TRBD2; j_call: TRBJ2-3; v_call: TRBV7-3; clone_size: NA; cdr3_length: 15; cdr3_aa: CASSSGLAGIDTQYF; cdr3_nt: TGTGCCAGCAGCTCTGGACTAGCGGGGATAGATACGCAGTATTTT
d_call: NA; j_call: TRBJ2-5; v_call: TRBV2; clone_size: few; cdr3_length: 13; cdr3_aa: CASKWQGEETQYF; cdr3_nt: TGTGCCAGCAAATGGCAGGGTGAAGAGACCCAGTACTTC
d_call: NA; j_call: TRBJ1-5; v_call: TRBV7-2; clone_size: NA; cdr3_length: 17; cdr3_aa: CASSSTDIGGWSQPQHF; cdr3_nt: TGTGCCAGCAGCTCTACCGACATCGGCGGATGGAGTCAGCCCCAGCATTTT
d_call: TRBD2; j_call: TRBJ2-7; v_call: TRBV28; clone_size: NA; cdr3_length: 12; cdr3_aa: CASSGGLGEQYF; cdr3_nt: TGTGCCAGCTCGGGGGGGCTTGGCGAGCAGTACTTC
d_call: NA; j_call: TRBJ2-3; v_call: TRBV5-6; clone_size: few; cdr3_length: 14; cdr3_aa: CASSGLTSPLTQYF; cdr3_nt: TGTGCCAGCAGCGGCCTCACTTCACCTCTTACGCAGTATTTT
d_call: NA; j_call: TRBJ2-3; v_call: TRBV6-6; clone_size: NA; cdr3_length: 11; cdr3_aa: CASRRGDTQYF; cdr3_nt: TGTGCCAGCAGAAGAGGGGATACGCAGTATTTT
d_call: NA; j_call: TRBJ1-2; v_call: TRBV28; clone_size: NA; cdr3_length: 13; cdr3_aa: CASSGRTAYGYTF; cdr3_nt: TGTGCCAGCAGTGGGAGGACAGCCTATGGCTACACCTTC
d_call: TRBD1; j_call: TRBJ2-7; v_call: TRBV4-1; clone_size: few; cdr3_length: 16; cdr3_aa: CASSQVPGQGSYEQYF; cdr3_nt: TGCGCCAGCAGCCAAGTGCCGGGACAGGGATCCTACGAGCAGTACTTC
d_call: NA; j_call: TRBJ1-2; v_call: TRBV5-1; clone_size: once; cdr3_length: 11; cdr3_aa: CASSLNGGYTF; cdr3_nt: TGCGCCAGCAGCTTGAACGGGGGCTACACCTTC
d_call: TRBD1; j_call: TRBJ1-2; v_call: TRBV5-1; clone_size: NA; cdr3_length: 15; cdr3_aa: CASSLGGQENYGYTF; cdr3_nt: TGCGCCAGCAGCTTGGGAGGACAGGAAAACTATGGCTACACCTTC
d_call: TRBD2; j_call: TRBJ2-7; v_call: TRBV5-1; clone_size: NA; cdr3_length: 15; cdr3_aa: CASSTPGTSTYEQYF; cdr3_nt: TGCGCCAGCAGCACACCCGGGACTAGCACCTACGAGCAGTACTTC